This T cell receptor (beta chain) derives from a study of radiotherapy plus CTLA-4 blockade in lung cancer. Study outcomes and limitations: How blood T cell clones changed early, along with interferon-beta, reportedly forecast response best.

Libraries were prepared by immunoSEQ multiplex PCR; TCRdb keeps only in-frame clonotypes and omits some of them. The data hold 30,000 to 35,000 clones, with 70% observed a single time. Germline assignment: CDR1 SGHTA and CDR2 FQGNSA. Trimming shortened V by 4 bases and J by 3 bases, and 10 bases separated the two germline ends. The CDR3 runs to 13 residues. This clone was counted a few times. As yet, its antigen is unknown. This TCR came from a human donor with non-small cell lung cancer who had stable disease on radiotherapy plus ipilimumab. This chain joins TRBV7-2 and TRBJ2-7; no clear D. The material sequenced was peripheral blood, taken from a patient treated with radiotherapy plus ipilimumab. CDR3 region: CASSSGPFYEQYF. The CDR3 region has the DNA TGTGCCAGCAGCTCCGGACCCTTCTACGAGCAGTACTTC.